This T cell receptor (beta chain) originates from a study of blood T cells in healthy people across ages. Overall study findings and caveats: Among T cells, TCR beta diversity per million cells dropped roughly linearly as age rose. Naive CD4+ cells and diversity were both higher in long-lived donors than in aged donors.

Worth noting for this clonotype: Its antigen remains unidentified. A junction end diverges from the germline sequence, so it may reflect a read error.

The germline V gene has CDR1 LGHNA and CDR2 YSLEER. The CDR3 loop spans 20 amino acids. Peripheral blood was drawn, approximately 10 milliliters per donor. Primed by a sample-barcoded 5' primer and a J-beta primer mix, a second PCR proceeded for about 7 to 11 cycles. TCRdb reprocessed the 5' RACE reads via MiXCR and lists one record per CDR3 protein. Counted here are approximately 600,000 distinct CDR3 sequences, about 54% occurring once; the ten biggest clones make up approximately 40%. Sequenced sample: blood. This TCR came from a man in his 60s in good health. The chain is built from TRBV4-3 and TRBJ2-5, with 12 positions matching TRBD2. The CDR3 nucleotides are TGCGCCAGCAGCCAAGATTATAGGATGGGACTAGCGGGTACCCAAGAGACCCAGTATTTC. The encoded protein is CASSQDYRMGLAGTQETQYF.